The T cell receptor (beta chain) under discussion was sequenced for a study of blood T cell repertoires in COVID-19. Turning to the study itself: COVID-19 samples collected from the United States, Italy and Spain covered acute and convalescent phases.

This CDR3 is built from 17 residues. Germline CDR1 is SGHRS and CDR2 is YFSETQ. V shed 5 bases and J shed 6 bases, with 27 bases lying between them. Clones were read by immunoSEQ multiplex PCR, and TCRdb kept only the in-frame ones, dropping some. The table includes roughly 70,000 clones, 70% to 90% detected once. This TCR was recovered from a man in his sixties or seventies with active or convalescent COVID-19. J is TRBJ2-7 and V is TRBV5-1, with D perhaps TRBD1 or TRBD2 (9 bases each). The sequencing input was peripheral blood. The CDR3 DNA is TGCGCCAGCAGGTGGGACAGGGTAGGTAGCGGGAGTTCCGAGCAGTACTTC. Translating gives CASRWDRVGSGSSEQYF.